Each of the 8 T cell receptor beta chains below was sequenced from the same sample in a study of regulatory T cells in long-lasting Graves disease. Time point described: persistent/refractory GD, antithyroid drugs over 5 years with positive TRAb. There was RNA extracted from PBMCs, and the TCR library was made from it. HTBI primers from iRepertoire and Arm-PCR of CDR3 regions yielded the TCR beta libraries. TCRdb recomputed calls from the multiplex PCR reads with MiXCR, one row per CDR3 protein. The table shows about 290,000 distinct CDR3 sequences, with 22% occurring only once. The material was peripheral blood mononuclear cells (PBMCs), obtained when the disease was refractory, from a patient treated with antithyroid drugs. These receptors were obtained from a female donor with Graves disease.

This clonotype was observed many times. The chain links TRBV15 to TRBJ2-4; possible D gene TRBD1, 5 bases. The CDR3 runs to 14 residues. Germline V CDR1 and CDR2: LNHNV, YYDKDF (reference sequence). Trimming took 1 base from V and 3 from J, leaving 7 bases between them. The CDR3 here is CATSRVGVKNIQYF. The CDR3 coding sequence is TGTGCCACCAGCAGAGTAGGGGTCAAAAACATTCAGTACTTC.

V and J are TRBV29-1 and TRBJ1-4; D gene uncertain. Trimming pared 4 bases from V and 9 bases from J, leaving 9 bases between. The CDR3 totals 11 residues. CDR1 and CDR2 (germline): SQVTM, ANQGSEA. The chain's CDR3 is CSVGELQKLFF. The CDR3 DNA reads TGCAGCGTTGGCGAGTTACAAAAACTGTTTTTT.

This clonotype was seen at least ten times. The J gene is TRBJ2-5, the V gene TRBV6-5; TRBD2 matches 9 bases. The germline V gene has CDR1 MNHEY and CDR2 SVGAGI. The CDR3 is 16 residues long. Losses at the gene ends were 1 base for V and 2 bases for J; bases not matched to a gene: 5. The CDR3 loop reads CASSYFSGSPQETQYF. CDR3 bases: TGTGCCAGCAGTTACTTTAGCGGGAGCCCACAAGAGACCCAGTACTTC.

The table lists this clonotype with a few counts. This sequence joins TRBV6-5 and TRBJ2-7, with a tentative D call TRBD1 (7 bases). This CDR3 contains 14 residues. V gave up 3 bases and J gave up 2 bases, with 11 bases separating them. Germline CDR1 MNHEY, CDR2 SVGAGI. The CDR3 sequence is CASSYPGGTYEQYF. The DNA of the CDR3 is TGTGCCAGCAGTTATCCAGGGGGGACCTACGAGCAGTACTTC.

V usage is TRBV20-1 and J usage is TRBJ1-5; D possibly corresponds to TRBD1 (6 bases). There are 16 residues in the CDR3. Germline values: CDR1 DFQATT, CDR2 SNEGSKA (reference sequence). Trimming cost V 2 bases and J 6 bases, with 20 bases left between them. The CDR3 DNA follows: TGCAGTGCTAGATCCGCCGGGGCAGGGGCAGTTCAGCCCCAGCATTTT. The encoded protein is CSARSAGAGAVQPQHF.

CDR3 coding DNA: TGTGCCAGCAGTAAAGCCGGCGGCCCCAATCAGCCCCAGCATTTT. Protein sequence: CASSKAGGPNQPQHF. V gene TRBV28 combines with J gene TRBJ1-5; D is uncertain. CDR1 and CDR2 from the germline V gene are MDHEN and SYDVKM. This CDR3 has 15 amino acids. The V and J ends lost 5 bases and 3 bases respectively, with 14 bases between them. Variable domain in full (rest from reference TRBV28 and TRBJ1-5): DVKVTQSSRYLVKRTGEKVFLECVQDMDHENMFWYRQDPGLGLRLIYFSYDVKMKEKGDIPEGYSVSREKKERFSLILESASTNQTSMYLCASSKAGGPNQPQHFGDGTRLSIL.

Regarding this clonotype: A much larger clone differs from this one at a single base, so this may be a read error. This chain joins TRBV20-1 and TRBJ2-7; TRBD2 matches 9 bases. The ends lost 0 bases at V and 4 bases at J; junction bases unmatched: 7. The length of the CDR3 is 15 residues. The germline gives CDR1 DFQATT, CDR2 SNEGSKA (reference sequence). The CDR3 reads CSARDAGTSRYEQYF. Here the CDR3 DNA reads TGCAGTGCTAGAGATGCCGGGACTAGCAGGTACGAGCAGTACTTC.

This clonotype showed up just a few times. The V call is TRBV28, the J call TRBJ2-6, with 9 nucleotides matching TRBD1. The CDR3 sequence is 16 residues long. Germline V gives CDR1 MDHEN, CDR2 SYDVKM. The J segment lost 3 bases and the V segment lost 5 bases, leaving 5 bases of the junction unmatched. CDR3 loop: CASSPRQGDGANVLTF. The CDR3 coding sequence is TGTGCCAGCAGTCCGAGACAGGGGGATGGGGCCAACGTCCTGACTTTC.